The next 24 T cell receptor beta chains were all read from a single sample in a study of tumor and adjacent non-tumor tissue in lung cancer. A modified ARM-PCR protocol with three rounds of nested PCR amplified TCRbeta. MiXCR, applied by TCRdb to the multiplex PCR reads, yields one record per CDR3 protein. The profile covers 220,000 or so distinct CDR3 sequences, with around 71% appearing a single time and about 25% taken by the ten largest. The template was RNA from unsorted bulk tissue. The sample consisted of lung tumor tissue. These receptors were collected from a man aged 60 to 69 with non-small cell lung cancer.

Turning to this clonotype: One junction end does not reproduce the germline sequence, and a read error may be involved. V usage is TRBV30 and J usage is TRBJ1-2, with D perhaps TRBD1 (5 bases). Germline loops: CDR1 GTSNPN, CDR2 SVGIG (reference sequence). CDR3 length: 12 amino acids. In DNA form, the CDR3 reads TGTGCCTGGAGTCCAGGGAACTATGGCTTCACCTTC. It codes for CAWSPGNYGFTF.

Points on this clonotype: A much larger clone lies one base from this, so it may be a read error. The DNA for the CDR3 is TGCAGTGCTCACCGAGGAGGACGGGAGCAGTACTTC. Encoded protein: CSAHRGGREQYF. This sequence joins TRBV20-1 and TRBJ2-7; tentative D call: TRBD2 (5 bases). Trimming shortened V by 5 bases and J by 7 bases, and 15 bases separated the two germline ends. CDR3 size: 12 residues. CDR1 and CDR2 from the germline V gene are DFQATT and SNEGSKA (reference sequence).

This chain connects TRBV29-1 to TRBJ2-5; the D is unclear. The germline V gene has CDR1 SQVTM and CDR2 ANQGSEA. Trimming pared 3 bases from V and 5 bases from J, leaving 13 bases between. The CDR3 is 13 residues long. The CDR3 nucleotides are TGCAGCGTTGATAGTGTAGTGGGGGAGACCCAGTACTTC. Amino acids: CSVDSVVGETQYF. The variable domain in full, with the rest retrieved from reference TRBV29-1 and TRBJ2-5, is SAVISQKPSRDICQRGTSLTIQCQVDSQVTMMFWYRQQPGQSLTLIATANQGSEATYESGFVIDKFPISRPNLTFSTLTVSNMSPEDSSIYLCSVDSVVGETQYFGPGTRLLVL.

A word on this clonotype: The final CDR3 position lacks the conserved phenylalanine or tryptophan, pointing to a likely read error. The rearrangement joins TRBV20-1 to TRBJ1-1; 11 bases map to TRBD1. After removal of 6 bases from V and 2 bases from J, the junction contained 5 bases not matched to a gene. The CDR3 totals 14 residues. Germline V gene lookup returns CDR1 DFQATT and CDR2 SNEGSKA (reference sequence). CDR3 nucleotide sequence: TGCAGTGCGCCGGACAGGGGGCTAAACACTGAAGCTTTCATT. Encoded protein: CSAPDRGLNTEAFI.

Turning to this clonotype: The conserved phenylalanine or tryptophan is not found at the CDR3 terminus, so this likely reflects a read error. V and J are TRBV6-2 or TRBV6-3 and TRBJ2-7, with D uncertain. In germline, CDR1 is MNHEY, CDR2 SVGEGT. There are 12 residues in the CDR3. V was pared by 5 bases and J by 3 bases, with 8 bases between. CDR3 bases: TGTGCCAGCAGTATATCTAGCTACGAGCAGTACTTG. It codes for CASSISSYEQYL.

This clonotype was counted a few times. The CDR3 does not end in the conserved phenylalanine or tryptophan, so this is likely a read error. The chain couples TRBV20-1 to TRBJ1-1, with a weak D call TRBD1 (5 bases). Germline CDR1 and CDR2: DFQATT and SNEGSKA (reference sequence). This CDR3 contains 13 residues. Trimming took off 3 bases at V and 0 bases at J, with 8 bases between the two ends. The chain's CDR3 is CSASRQLNTEAFY. The CDR3 DNA reads TGCAGTGCTAGCCGACAGCTGAACACTGAAGCTTTCTAT.

The V and J genes are TRBV5-4 and TRBJ2-5; D possibly corresponds to TRBD2 (5 bases). Germline V gives CDR1 SGHNT, CDR2 YYREEE (reference sequence). This CDR3 comprises 14 residues. V was pared by 0 bases and J by 6 bases, with 12 bases between. The CDR3 sequence: CASSLESNGKTQYF. As DNA, the CDR3 is TGTGCCAGCAGCTTGGAGTCTAACGGGAAGACCCAGTACTTC.

Only a few counts were recorded for this clonotype. The rearrangement links TRBV10-1 to TRBJ2-5; D possibly corresponds to TRBD2 (6 bases). Trimming cost V 3 bases and J 4 bases, with 12 bases left between them. In germline, CDR1 is WNHNN, CDR2 SYGVQD (reference sequence). The CDR3 is made up of 14 amino acids. Here the CDR3 DNA reads TGCGCCAGCAGTGACGGCGGGATCGGAGAGACCCAGTACTTC. Translation: CASSDGGIGETQYF.

V is TRBV29-1 and J is TRBJ1-2; D possibly corresponds to TRBD1 (6 bases). The germline V gene encodes CDR1 SQVTM and CDR2 ANQGSEA. The CDR3 length is 13 residues. Trimming pared 3 bases from V and 8 bases from J, leaving 16 bases between. The CDR3 DNA reads TGCAGCGTTGACAGTGACAGGAGTACAGGCTACACCTTC. Protein product: CSVDSDRSTGYTF. Filled out from reference TRBV29-1 and TRBJ1-2, the complete variable domain reads SAVISQKPSRDICQRGTSLTIQCQVDSQVTMMFWYRQQPGQSLTLIATANQGSEATYESGFVIDKFPISRPNLTFSTLTVSNMSPEDSSIYLCSVDSDRSTGYTFGSGTRLTVV.

About this clonotype: Mismatch with germline at one junction end may stem from a read error. The chain is built from TRBV29-1 and TRBJ2-3; perhaps D is TRBD1 or TRBD2 (5 bases each). From germline, CDR1 is SQVTM and CDR2 ANQGSEA. The CDR3 extends over 12 amino acids. The CDR3 region has the DNA TGCAGCGTGGACGGGGAGACAGATACGCTGTATTTT. It codes for CSVDGETDTLYF.

At least ten counts were recorded for this clonotype. V is TRBV12-3 or TRBV12-4 and J is TRBJ2-2, with D possibly TRBD2 on 6 matching bases. The CDR3 has 15 residues. V dropped 2 bases and J dropped 7 bases, with 14 bases sitting between them. The CDR3 is CASSLRTIGVGELFF. CDR3 DNA: TGTGCCAGCAGTTTAAGGACTATCGGCGTCGGGGAGCTGTTTTTT.

Worth noting for this clonotype: A much larger clone differs by one base, so this may be a read error. The chain uses TRBV20-1 and TRBJ2-3; TRBD2 agrees at 14 bases. The V and J ends lost 7 bases and 3 bases, in that order; junction bases with no gene match: 9. Germline CDR1 and CDR2: DFQATT and SNEGSKA (reference sequence). The CDR3 runs to 16 residues. The DNA for the CDR3 is TGCAGTGAGACCCGACTAGCGGGAGGGGGGACAGATACGCAGTATTTT. It codes for CSETRLAGGGTDTQYF.

This clonotype was picked up many times. The chain employs TRBV6-6 and TRBJ2-7, with D hard to call. This CDR3 is 11 amino acids long. With 6 bases removed from V and 6 bases from J, the gap between germline ends came to 9 bases. The germline V gene encodes CDR1 MNHNY and CDR2 SVGAGI (reference sequence). In nucleotides, the CDR3 is TGTGCCAGCAGATCTGAAAGCGAGCAGTACTTC. Its protein is CASRSESEQYF.

This clonotype was counted many times. The gene calls are TRBV20-1 and TRBJ1-2; D is uncertain. Germline V gives CDR1 DFQATT, CDR2 SNEGSKA (reference sequence). The CDR3 totals 13 residues. V dropped 0 bases and J dropped 8 bases, with 13 bases sitting between them. In nucleotides, the CDR3 is TGCAGTGCTAGAGATCGGCCGGGGAACGGCTACACCTTC. This codes for CSARDRPGNGYTF.

The genes are TRBV12-3 or TRBV12-4 and TRBJ2-2, with 13 bases identical to TRBD2. CDR3 size: 20 residues. J lost 6 bases, V lost 6 bases, and 19 bases had no gene match. CDR3 amino acids: CASSKNPGLAGSLDAGELFF. For the CDR3, the DNA is TGTGCCAGCAGCAAAAATCCGGGACTAGCGGGAAGTCTGGACGCCGGGGAGCTGTTTTTT.

This clonotype came up many times. This chain joins TRBV20-1 and TRBJ2-7; 13 positions match TRBD2. J was trimmed by 4 bases and V by 4 bases; bases with no gene match: 1. CDR3 size: 13 residues. Germline CDR1 reads DFQATT; CDR2 reads SNEGSKA (reference sequence). The CDR3, as DNA: TGCAGTGCTACGGGACTAGCGGGATACGAGCAGTACTTC. This gives the protein CSATGLAGYEQYF.

For the CDR3, the DNA is TGTGCCAGCAGCTTCCTGACAGGAGGAGGAGAAAAACTGTTTTTT. Translation gives CASSFLTGGGEKLFF. V usage is TRBV7-9 and J usage is TRBJ1-4, with TRBD1 as a possible D gene (6 bases). The V gene lost 3 bases and the J gene lost 8 bases, with 16 bases spanning the gap. The CDR3 runs to 15 residues. Germline CDR1 and CDR2: SEHNR and FQNEAQ (reference sequence). Looking up the rest from reference TRBV7-9 and TRBJ1-4 gives the full variable domain: DTGVSQNPRHKITKRGQNVTFRCDPISEHNRLYWYRQTLGQGPEFLTYFQNEAQLEKSRLLSDRFSAERPKGSFSTLEIQRTEQGDSAMYLCASSFLTGGGEKLFFGSGTQLSVL.

On this clonotype itself: This CDR3 fails to terminate in the conserved phenylalanine or tryptophan, so it likely reflects a read error. V is TRBV11-2 and J is TRBJ1-1; D perhaps matches TRBD1 (5 bases). Germline V gives CDR1 SGHAT, CDR2 FQNNGV. The CDR3 consists of 13 residues. CDR3 sequence (DNA): TGTACCAGCAGCTTCGACAGGAACACTGAAGCTTTCATT. It codes for CTSSFDRNTEAFI.

The gene calls are TRBV6-4 and TRBJ2-3; TRBD1 matches 10 bases. Germline-derived CDR1 and CDR2 are MRHNA and SNTAGT. CDR3 length equals 15 residues. V lost 2 bases, J lost 12 bases, and 11 bases stayed unmatched. The chain's CDR3 is CASSDGTGVTDIQYF. Written as DNA, the CDR3 is TGTGCCAGCAGTGACGGGACAGGGGTCACAGATATACAGTATTTT.

In regard to this clonotype: This likely comes from a read error, as the CDR3 has no conserved phenylalanine or tryptophan at its end. The CDR3 DNA is TGTGCCTGCAGTTACCTATCGGGAGGTCGTCGGGGACACAGCTATGGCTACACCTTA. Amino acids: CACSYLSGGRRGHSYGYTL. The chain carries TRBV6-5 and TRBJ1-2, with D possibly TRBD1 on 6 matching bases. Germline lookup yields CDR1 MNHEY and CDR2 SVGAGI. CDR3 size: 19 residues.

As to this clonotype: A much larger clone sits a single nucleotide away, making a read error possible. This chain joins TRBV5-6 and TRBJ1-6, with TRBD1 as a possible D gene (5 bases). Per germline, CDR1 SGHDT and CDR2 YYEEEE. The CDR3 consists of 13 residues. The chain's CDR3 is CASNLDINSPLHF. CDR3 DNA: TGTGCCAGCAACTTGGACATAAATTCACCCCTCCACTTT.

Details on this clonotype: The final CDR3 position lacks the conserved phenylalanine or tryptophan, pointing to a likely read error. The chain joins TRBV11-3 to TRBJ1-1; 7 nucleotides align to TRBD1. The germline V gene has CDR1 SGHNT and CDR2 YENEEA. This CDR3 contains 15 residues. The CDR3 nucleotides read TGTGCTAGCAGCTTAGGCCAGGGGGGAGGAGCTGAAGCTTTCTTG. As protein: CASSLGQGGGAEAFL.

This clonotype was detected a few times. This rearrangement joins TRBV20-1 to TRBJ2-7; D gene uncertain. Between the trimmed V and J ends, which lost 0 bases and 5 bases, there was a span of 14 bases. CDR1 and CDR2 (germline): DFQATT, SNEGSKA (reference sequence). CDR3 length: 14 residues. Here the CDR3 reads CSARDQAFRDEQYF. CDR3 in DNA: TGCAGTGCTAGAGATCAGGCTTTTCGGGACGAGCAGTACTTC.

This clonotype showed up just once. This may be a read error: a much more frequent sequence differs by one nucleotide. The J gene is TRBJ1-2, the V gene TRBV6-1; D remains ambiguous. The germline gives CDR1 MNHNS, CDR2 SASEGT. CDR3 size: 12 residues. The CDR3 loop is CASNEMGGSNTF. The DNA of the CDR3 is TGTGCCAGCAATGAAATGGGAGGCTCCAACACCTTC.